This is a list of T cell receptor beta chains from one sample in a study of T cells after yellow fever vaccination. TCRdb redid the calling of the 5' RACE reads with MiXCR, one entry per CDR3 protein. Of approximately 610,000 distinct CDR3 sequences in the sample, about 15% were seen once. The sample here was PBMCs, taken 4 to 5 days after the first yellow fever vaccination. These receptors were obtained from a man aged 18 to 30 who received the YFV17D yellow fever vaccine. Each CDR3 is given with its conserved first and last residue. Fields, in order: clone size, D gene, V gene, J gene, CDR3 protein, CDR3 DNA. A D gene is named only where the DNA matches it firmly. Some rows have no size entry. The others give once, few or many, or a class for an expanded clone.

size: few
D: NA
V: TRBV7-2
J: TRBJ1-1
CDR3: CASSFEAPTEAFF
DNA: TGTGCCAGCAGCTTCGAGGCACCAACTGAAGCTTTCTTT

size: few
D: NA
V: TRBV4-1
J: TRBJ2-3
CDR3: CASSLVALTDTQYF
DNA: TGCGCCAGCAGCCTCGTTGCACTCACAGATACGCAGTATTTT

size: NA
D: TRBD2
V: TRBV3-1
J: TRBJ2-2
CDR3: CASSPPTSPAGELFF
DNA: TGTGCCAGCAGCCCACCGACTAGCCCGGCCGGGGAGCTGTTTTTT

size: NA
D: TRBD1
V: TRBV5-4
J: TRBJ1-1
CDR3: CASSLSTGVVGEAFF
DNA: TGTGCCAGCAGCTTGTCCACAGGGGTGGTAGGTGAAGCTTTCTTT

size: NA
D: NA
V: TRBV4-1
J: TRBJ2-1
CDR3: CASSQDGNEQFF
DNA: TGCGCCAGCAGCCAAGATGGGAATGAGCAGTTCTTC

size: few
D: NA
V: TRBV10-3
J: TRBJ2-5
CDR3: CATRDRSGEETQYF
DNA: TGTGCCACCAGAGACAGGTCGGGTGAGGAGACCCAGTACTTC

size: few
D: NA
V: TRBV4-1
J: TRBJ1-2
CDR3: CASSQVSPNYGYTF
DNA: TGCGCCAGCAGCCAAGTTTCACCAAACTATGGCTACACCTTC

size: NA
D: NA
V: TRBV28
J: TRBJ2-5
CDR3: CASSFLPDPFVETQYF
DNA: TGTGCCAGCAGTTTTCTTCCGGACCCGTTCGTGGAGACCCAGTACTTC

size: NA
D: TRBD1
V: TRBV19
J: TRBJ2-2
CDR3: CAGRQGVGELFF
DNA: TGTGCCGGAAGACAGGGCGTCGGGGAGCTGTTTTTT

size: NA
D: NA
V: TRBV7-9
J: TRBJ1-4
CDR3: CASSPTGVRAEKLFF
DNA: TGTGCCAGCAGCCCCACCGGTGTACGGGCTGAAAAACTGTTTTTT

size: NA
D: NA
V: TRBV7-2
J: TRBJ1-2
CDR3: CASSLVTGQGYGYTF
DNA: TGTGCCAGCAGCTTAGTCACAGGGCAGGGCTATGGCTACACCTTC